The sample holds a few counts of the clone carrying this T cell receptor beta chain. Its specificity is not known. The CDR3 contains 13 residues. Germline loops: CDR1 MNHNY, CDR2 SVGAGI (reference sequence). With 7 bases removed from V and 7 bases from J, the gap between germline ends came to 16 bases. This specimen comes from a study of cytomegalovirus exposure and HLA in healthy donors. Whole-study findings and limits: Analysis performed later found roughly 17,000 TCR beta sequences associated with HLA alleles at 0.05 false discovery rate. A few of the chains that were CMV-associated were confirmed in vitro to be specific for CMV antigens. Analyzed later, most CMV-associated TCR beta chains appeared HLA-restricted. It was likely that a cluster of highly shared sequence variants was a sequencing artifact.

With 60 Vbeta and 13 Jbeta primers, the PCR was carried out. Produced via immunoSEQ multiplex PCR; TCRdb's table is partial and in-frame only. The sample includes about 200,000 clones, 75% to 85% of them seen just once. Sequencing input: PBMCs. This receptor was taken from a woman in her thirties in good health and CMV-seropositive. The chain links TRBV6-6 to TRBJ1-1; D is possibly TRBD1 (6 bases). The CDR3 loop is CASTEQGQVEAFF. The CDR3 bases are TGTGCCAGCACCGAACAGGGTCAGGTTGAAGCTTTCTTT.